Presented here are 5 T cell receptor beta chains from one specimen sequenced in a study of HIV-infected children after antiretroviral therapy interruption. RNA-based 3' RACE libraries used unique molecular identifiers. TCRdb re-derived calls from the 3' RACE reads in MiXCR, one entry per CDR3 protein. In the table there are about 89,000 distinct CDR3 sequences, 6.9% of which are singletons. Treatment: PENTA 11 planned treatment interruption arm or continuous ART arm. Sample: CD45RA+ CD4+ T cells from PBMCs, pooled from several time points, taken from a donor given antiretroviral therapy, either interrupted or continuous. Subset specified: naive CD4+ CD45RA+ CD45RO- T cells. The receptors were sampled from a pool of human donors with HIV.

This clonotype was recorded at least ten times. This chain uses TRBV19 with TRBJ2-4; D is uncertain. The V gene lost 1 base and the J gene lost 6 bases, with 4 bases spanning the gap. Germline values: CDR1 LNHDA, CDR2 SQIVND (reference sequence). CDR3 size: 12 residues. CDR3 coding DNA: TGTGCCAGTAGTATAGTGGGAAACATTCAGTACTTC. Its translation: CASSIVGNIQYF.

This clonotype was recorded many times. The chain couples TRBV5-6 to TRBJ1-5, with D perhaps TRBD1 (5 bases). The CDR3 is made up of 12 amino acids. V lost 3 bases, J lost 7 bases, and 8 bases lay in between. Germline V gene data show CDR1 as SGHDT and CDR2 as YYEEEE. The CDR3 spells CASSWGRQPQHF. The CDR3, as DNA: TGTGCCAGCAGCTGGGGGAGGCAGCCCCAGCATTTT.

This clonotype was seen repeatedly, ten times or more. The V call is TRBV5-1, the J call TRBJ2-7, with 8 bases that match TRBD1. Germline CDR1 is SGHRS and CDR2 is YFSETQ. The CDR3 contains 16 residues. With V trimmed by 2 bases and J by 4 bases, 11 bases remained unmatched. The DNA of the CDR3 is TGCGCCAGCAGCTTCCATAGACAGGGGAGTAGGTACGAGCAGTACTTC. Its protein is CASSFHRQGSRYEQYF.

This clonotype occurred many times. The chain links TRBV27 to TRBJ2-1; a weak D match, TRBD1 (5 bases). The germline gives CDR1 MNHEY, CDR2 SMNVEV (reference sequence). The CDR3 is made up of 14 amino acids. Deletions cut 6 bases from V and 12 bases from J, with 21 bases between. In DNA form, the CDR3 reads TGTGCCAGCAGCCCCTCGAGTGGTAGGGGTGGGCAGTTCTTC. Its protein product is CASSPSSGRGGQFF.

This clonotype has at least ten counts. The chain's CDR3 is CASSFESGRIDEQFF. The CDR3 DNA follows: TGTGCCAGCAGCTTTGAGAGCGGGAGGATCGATGAGCAGTTCTTC. This chain uses TRBV7-8 with TRBJ2-1; TRBD2 matches at 9 bases. CDR3 size: 15 residues. Unmatched junction bases numbered 8, after V lost 3 bases and J lost 8 bases. Germline loops: CDR1 SGHVS, CDR2 FQNEAQ.